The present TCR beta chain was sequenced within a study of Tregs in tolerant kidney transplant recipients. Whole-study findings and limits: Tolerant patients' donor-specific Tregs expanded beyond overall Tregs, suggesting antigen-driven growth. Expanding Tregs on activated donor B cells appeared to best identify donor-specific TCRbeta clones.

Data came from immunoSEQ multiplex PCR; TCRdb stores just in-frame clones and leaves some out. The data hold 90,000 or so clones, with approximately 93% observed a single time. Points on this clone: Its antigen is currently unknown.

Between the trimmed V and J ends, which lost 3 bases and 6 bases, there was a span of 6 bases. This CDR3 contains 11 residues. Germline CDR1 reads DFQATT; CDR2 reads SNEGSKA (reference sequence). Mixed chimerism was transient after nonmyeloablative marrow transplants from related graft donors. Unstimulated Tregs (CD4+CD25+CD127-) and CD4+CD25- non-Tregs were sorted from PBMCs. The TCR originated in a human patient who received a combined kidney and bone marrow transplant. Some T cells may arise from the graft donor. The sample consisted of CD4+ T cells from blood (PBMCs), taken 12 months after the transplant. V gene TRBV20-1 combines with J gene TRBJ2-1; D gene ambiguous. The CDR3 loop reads CSASGINEQFF. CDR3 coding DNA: TGCAGTGCTAGCGGTATCAATGAGCAGTTCTTC.